The T cell receptor (beta chain) under discussion was sequenced for a study of T cells after posttransplantation cyclophosphamide. Study-wide results and caveats: Recipient CMV seropositivity and CMV reactivation strongly tracked TRB clonality. Donor CD8+ memory clones often dominated recipient blood repertoires at later times. Blood and skin or GI T cell repertoires showed limited TRB overlap.

The method was immunoSEQ multiplex PCR; TCRdb's version includes in-frame clones alone and lacks a portion of them. Sampling found several thousand clones, none seen once. Treatment was busulfan-fludarabine conditioning, a marrow graft, and cyclophosphamide on days +3 and +4. Trimming cost V 3 bases and J 9 bases; bases outside gene matches: 7. From germline, CDR1 is SGHTA and CDR2 FQGNSA. CDR3 length: 14 residues. In its sample, this clone was seen many times. The antigen remains undetermined. The sample in question was PBMCs, obtained after allogeneic stem cell transplant with posttransplant cyclophosphamide. The genes are TRBV7-2 and TRBJ2-1, with TRBD1 identical over 8 bases. The clonotype was recovered from a female patient aged 50 to 65 who received an allogeneic stem cell transplant from an unrelated donor, was CMV-positive, and had acute GVHD only. Some T cells here may be from the graft donor. CDR3 bases: TGTGCCAGCAGCTTCAGGGGGCGCCTTCCTGAGCAGTTCTTC. Amino acid sequence: CASSFRGRLPEQFF.